Shown below are 29 T cell receptor beta chains from a single sample sequenced in a study of blood T cell repertoires in COVID-19 (dated by TCRdb to 2020 to 2021). Libraries came from the immunoSEQ multiplex PCR assay. TCRdb's version of the immuneACCESS table is confined to in-frame rearrangements and falls short of the full clone set. An unresolved V gene accounts for under half of the shortfall where checked; the remainder is of unknown origin. The sample table contains some 150,000 clones; only one count was recorded for roughly 88% of them. The ten biggest clones cover approximately 9.4% of the sample. Sequenced sample: peripheral blood. All receptors derive from a woman aged 45-59 years with acute or convalescent COVID-19.

The V and J genes are TRBV2 and TRBJ1-5, with D unresolved. This CDR3 spans 13 amino acids. V was cut by 8 bases and J by 6 bases, with 14 bases left in between. Germline lookup yields CDR1 SNHLY and CDR2 FYNNEI. The CDR3 nucleotides read TGTGCCAGCCAACAGTCATATGGTCAGCCCCAGCATTTT. Protein product: CASQQSYGQPQHF. The full variable domain, rest sourced from reference TRBV2 and TRBJ1-5, is EPEVTQTPSHQVTQMGQEVILRCVPISNHLYFYWYRQILGQKVEFLVSFYNNEISEKSEIFDDQFSVERPDGSNFTLKIRSTKLEDSAMYFCASQQSYGQPQHFGDGTRLSIL.

CDR3 protein: CASKQGAPNTGELFF. The CDR3 DNA sequence: TGTGCCAGCAAACAGGGGGCCCCGAACACCGGGGAGCTGTTTTTT. The chain links TRBV6-5 to TRBJ2-2; 9 nucleotides align to TRBD1. Germline-derived CDR1 and CDR2 are MNHEY and SVGAGI. This CDR3 contains 15 residues. Trimming took 7 bases from V and 0 from J; bases not matched to a gene: 3.

This sequence joins TRBV5-5 and TRBJ1-5; 8 bases align to TRBD1. This CDR3 comprises 15 residues. CDR1 is SGHKS and CDR2 is YYEKEE in the germline V gene (reference sequence). V gave up 4 bases and J gave up 5 bases; unmatched junction bases: 8. CDR3 sequence: CASSPWGTGDQPQHF. The CDR3 nucleotides are TGTGCCAGCAGCCCCTGGGGGACAGGTGATCAGCCCCAGCATTTT.

This sequence joins TRBV6-1 and TRBJ2-3; 13 bases agree with TRBD2. The CDR3 runs 20 residues. Germline CDR1 and CDR2: MNHNS and SASEGT. The junction had 15 bases not matched to a gene; V was cut back by 4 bases and J by 2 bases. DNA of the CDR3: TGTGCCAGCAGTGCCGGAAGACGGACTAGCGGGAGTACCTACACAGATACGCAGTATTTT. This sequence encodes CASSAGRRTSGSTYTDTQYF.

This rearrangement joins TRBV9 to TRBJ2-5, with 7 bases that match TRBD2. Germline V gives CDR1 SGDLS, CDR2 YYNGEE. This CDR3 is built from 14 residues. With 2 bases clipped from V and 1 base from J, the junction kept 2 bases outside the gene matches. CDR3 loop: CASSVGTTQETQYF. The CDR3 DNA sequence: TGTGCCAGCAGCGTCGGGACTACCCAAGAGACCCAGTACTTC.

The gene calls are TRBV7-2 and TRBJ1-1, with D tentatively TRBD1 (5 bases). The germline gives CDR1 SGHTA, CDR2 FQGNSA. The CDR3 extends over 16 amino acids. Trimming removed 6 bases at V and 1 base at J, with 18 bases between. Written as DNA, the CDR3 is TGTGCCAGCAGTCCTGACGGGGGAAGACGGAACACTGAAGCTTTCTTT. It encodes CASSPDGGRRNTEAFF.

The chain employs TRBV7-3 and TRBJ2-1; the D gene is possibly TRBD2 (5 bases). With 3 bases removed from V and 2 bases from J, the gap between germline ends came to 14 bases. Looked up from germline, CDR1 is SGHTA and CDR2 is FQGTGA. The CDR3 is 16 amino acids. CDR3 DNA sequence: TGTGCCAGCAGCTTGGACCCGGTCGGGACCTACAATGAGCAGTTCTTC. This translates into CASSLDPVGTYNEQFF.

The genes are TRBV5-1 and TRBJ1-1; 7 bases match TRBD1. Germline V gene sequence: CDR1 SGHRS, CDR2 YFSETQ. The CDR3 extends over 16 amino acids. The V gene end was trimmed by 4 bases and the J gene end by 4 bases; junction bases not matched to a gene: 13. As DNA, the CDR3 is TGCGCCAGCAGCCTGGATACAGGGGTTATGGGCACTGAAGCTTTCTTT. It translates to CASSLDTGVMGTEAFF.

This clone has just a few counts. The chain recombines TRBV6-6 with TRBJ2-5, with 16 nucleotides matching TRBD2. This CDR3 is 18 amino acids long. Germline loops: CDR1 MNHNY, CDR2 SVGAGI (reference sequence). Trimming took 5 bases from V and 3 from J; bases not matched to a gene: 9. The DNA of the CDR3 is TGTGCCAGCAGTCCGAAGGGGACTAGCGGGGGGGGAAAAGAGACCCAGTACTTC. Its protein product is CASSPKGTSGGGKETQYF.

This chain links TRBV7-8 with TRBJ2-7, with 7 bases lining up with TRBD1. With 0 bases clipped from V and 4 bases from J, the junction kept 9 bases outside the gene matches. Germline CDR1 is SGHVS and CDR2 is FQNEAQ. The CDR3 sequence is 16 residues long. As DNA, the CDR3 is TGTGCCAGCAGCTTAGCTAAAGGGACAGTTCCTTACGAGCAGTACTTC. Its translation: CASSLAKGTVPYEQYF.

The V gene is TRBV6-2 or TRBV6-3, the J gene TRBJ1-2; maybe TRBD1 (6 bases). From germline, CDR1 is MNHEY and CDR2 SVGEGT. The CDR3 loop spans 15 amino acids. Trimming pared 4 bases from V and 2 bases from J, leaving 14 bases between. The CDR3 DNA reads as TGTGCCAGCAGTTCCCCACGTCAGGGGAACTATGGCTACACCTTC. Amino acids: CASSSPRQGNYGYTF.

The chain uses TRBV18 and TRBJ1-4; D is perhaps TRBD1 (6 bases). The CDR3 contains 16 residues. Germline loops: CDR1 KGHSH, CDR2 LQKENI. The V end was cut by 2 bases, the J end by 0 bases, with 10 bases between. CDR3 sequence (DNA): TGTGCCAGCTCACCAGCACGACAGGCAACTAATGAAAAACTGTTTTTT. It yields the protein CASSPARQATNEKLFF.

CDR3 protein: CASSQVIAGHQETQYF. The CDR3 region has the DNA TGTGCCAGCAGCCAAGTGATCGCGGGGCACCAAGAGACCCAGTACTTC. The rearrangement joins TRBV4-2 to TRBJ2-5; D might be TRBD2 (6 bases). Trimming took off 1 base at V and 0 bases at J, with 12 bases between the two ends. The CDR3 loop spans 16 amino acids. Germline V gives CDR1 LGHNA, CDR2 YNFKEQ.

This clone turned up a few times. This chain joins TRBV27 and TRBJ1-2; D perhaps matches TRBD1 (5 bases). The length of the CDR3 is 15 residues. Between the trimmed V and J ends, which lost 5 bases and 5 bases, there was a span of 18 bases. CDR1 and CDR2 from the germline V gene are MNHEY and SMNVEV (reference sequence). The CDR3 DNA is TGTGCCAGCAGTAAGAACGGAGCCGGGGGGTATGGCTACACCTTC. It translates to CASSKNGAGGYGYTF.

DNA for the CDR3: TGTGCCAGCAGTTCCGAGGGGGGGAACATTCAGTACTTC. Amino acid sequence: CASSSEGGNIQYF. The J gene is TRBJ2-4, the V gene TRBV2; TRBD2 might be the D (7 bases). The CDR3 covers 13 residues. Trimming took 5 bases from V and 7 from J, leaving 12 bases between them. Germline V gene lookup returns CDR1 SNHLY and CDR2 FYNNEI. The full variable domain, its missing parts supplied by reference TRBV2 and TRBJ2-4, is EPEVTQTPSHQVTQMGQEVILRCVPISNHLYFYWYRQILGQKVEFLVSFYNNEISEKSEIFDDQFSVERPDGSNFTLKIRSTKLEDSAMYFCASSSEGGNIQYFGAGTRLSVL.

Written as DNA, the CDR3 is TGTGCCAGCAGCCAGAGCGGGGGGGCCTACGAGCAGTACTTC. It yields the protein CASSQSGGAYEQYF. The chain carries TRBV4-2 and TRBJ2-7, with 10 bases aligning to TRBD2. The CDR3 covers 14 residues. Germline lookup yields CDR1 LGHNA and CDR2 YNFKEQ. V was pared by 3 bases and J by 2 bases, with 1 base of the junction left unmatched.

The chain carries TRBV27 and TRBJ1-2; a weak D match, TRBD1 (6 bases). The CDR3 sequence is 13 residues long. Trimming took off 10 bases at V and 6 bases at J, with 18 bases between the two ends. In germline, CDR1 is MNHEY, CDR2 SMNVEV (reference sequence). This CDR3 is CATRGSVGNGYTF. The CDR3 bases are TGTGCCACCAGGGGCTCGGTCGGAAATGGCTACACCTTC.

The V call is TRBV5-1, the J call TRBJ2-7; 10 bases are a match to TRBD2. With V trimmed by 0 bases and J by 0 bases, 3 bases remained unmatched. Germline lookup yields CDR1 SGHRS and CDR2 YFSETQ. The CDR3 contains 16 residues. CDR3 bases: TGCGCCAGCAGCTTGGGGGCTAGCGGGAGCTCCTACGAGCAGTACTTC. It translates to CASSLGASGSSYEQYF.

This sequence joins TRBV19 and TRBJ1-2, with TRBD1 as a possible D gene (5 bases). The CDR3 extends over 14 amino acids. Germline-derived CDR1 and CDR2 are LNHDA and SQIVND (reference sequence). V shed 3 bases and J shed 2 bases, with 10 bases lying between them. The CDR3 bases are TGTGCCAGTAGTATCCTTTCAGGGAACTATGGCTACACCTTC. Amino acids: CASSILSGNYGYTF.

The chain couples TRBV6-5 to TRBJ1-2; 7 bases are shared with TRBD1. Germline CDR1 is MNHEY and CDR2 is SVGAGI. Trimming cost V 4 bases and J 4 bases; bases outside gene matches: 3. This CDR3 region has 13 residues. This CDR3 is CASSSDRAYGYTF. In nucleotides, the CDR3 is TGTGCCAGCAGTTCAGACAGGGCCTATGGCTACACCTTC.

This chain connects TRBV7-3 to TRBJ2-7, with D unresolved. The ends were cut back, 5 bases at V and 1 base at J, with 12 bases in the middle. Germline V gives CDR1 SGHTA, CDR2 FQGTGA. The CDR3 consists of 14 residues. CDR3 in amino acids: CASSKTLASYEQYF. Written as DNA, the CDR3 is TGTGCCAGCAGCAAAACCCTGGCTTCCTACGAGCAGTACTTC. The variable domain in full, with the rest retrieved from reference TRBV7-3 and TRBJ2-7, is GAGVSQTPSNKVTEKGKYVELRCDPISGHTALYWYRQSLGQGPEFLIYFQGTGAADDSGLPNDRFFAVRPEGSVSTLKIQRTERGDSAVYLCASSKTLASYEQYFGPGTRLTVT.

The chain combines TRBV27 with TRBJ2-5, with 10 bases lining up with TRBD1. This CDR3 has 13 residues. Germline CDR1 and CDR2: MNHEY and SMNVEV (reference sequence). V was pared by 6 bases and J by 4 bases, with 2 bases of the junction left unmatched. The DNA of the CDR3 is TGTGCCAGCAGAAGACAGGGGGCAGAGACCCAGTACTTC. Its protein product is CASRRQGAETQYF.

This clone was seen a few times. J is TRBJ2-7 and V is TRBV5-3, with 11 positions matching TRBD2. TRBV5-3 is noted as an ORF with a role that remains uncertain. V trimming: 4 bases; J trimming: 4 bases; junction bases outside the gene matches: 1. This CDR3 contains 13 residues. CDR3 DNA: TGTGCCAGAAGCCGGACTAGCGGGTACGAGCAGTACTTC. This sequence encodes CARSRTSGYEQYF.

J is TRBJ2-5 and V is TRBV5-1; 9 bases fit TRBD1. CDR1 SGHRS and CDR2 YFSETQ come from the germline V gene. There are 15 residues in the CDR3. The J segment lost 5 bases and the V segment lost 5 bases, leaving 10 bases of the junction unmatched. The CDR3 region has the DNA TGCGCCAGCAGAACAAACAGGGGGCTCGCGGAGACCCAGTACTTC. Translating gives CASRTNRGLAETQYF.

This clone was observed a handful of times. This chain links TRBV5-8 with TRBJ2-7, with 8 positions matching TRBD1. This CDR3 is 13 amino acids long. With 4 bases clipped from V and 2 bases from J, the junction kept 2 bases outside the gene matches. Germline loops: CDR1 SGHTS, CDR2 YDEGEE. The CDR3 sequence: CASSRTGPYEQYF. The CDR3 region has the DNA TGTGCCAGCAGCCGGACAGGGCCCTACGAGCAGTACTTC. The full variable domain, in which reference TRBV5-8 and TRBJ2-7 provide the parts outside the CDR3, is EAGVTQSPTHLIKTRGQQATLRCSPISGHTSVYWYQQALGLGLQFLLWYDEGEERNRGNFPPRFSGRQFPNYSSELNVNALELEDSALYLCASSRTGPYEQYFGPGTRLTVT.

This clone was observed a single time. V is TRBV27 and J is TRBJ2-1; TRBD1 might be the D (6 bases). V lost 2 bases to trimming and J lost 6 bases, with 8 bases between them. Looked up from germline, CDR1 is MNHEY and CDR2 is SMNVEV (reference sequence). This CDR3 is built from 13 residues. CDR3 sequence (DNA): TGTGCCAGCAGTTTAACAGGGCCCAATGAGCAGTTCTTC. It encodes CASSLTGPNEQFF.

CDR3: CASSLAAEGNEQFF. The CDR3, as DNA: TGCGCCAGCAGCTTGGCGGCAGAGGGCAATGAGCAGTTCTTC. The gene calls are TRBV5-1 and TRBJ2-1; possibly TRBD2 for D (5 bases). The V gene lost 0 bases and the J gene lost 6 bases, with 10 bases spanning the gap. CDR3 length equals 14 residues. Germline lookup yields CDR1 SGHRS and CDR2 YFSETQ.

The chain links TRBV29-1 to TRBJ2-1, with TRBD1 as a possible D gene (6 bases). Germline CDR1 reads SQVTM; CDR2 reads ANQGSEA. This CDR3 comprises 14 residues. The V end lost 3 bases, the J end lost 1 base, and 10 bases lay between the germline ends. The CDR3 DNA sequence: TGCAGCGTTGAGGGGGCAGCTTCCTACAATGAGCAGTTCTTC. Protein product: CSVEGAASYNEQFF.

This chain joins TRBV7-8 and TRBJ2-3; 10 positions match TRBD2. V lost 7 bases, J lost 10 bases, and 17 bases stayed unmatched. In germline, CDR1 is SGHVS, CDR2 FQNEAQ. The length of the CDR3 is 16 residues. DNA of the CDR3: TGTGCCAGCACCGGAGAAGCGGGAGGGACCTACCCAGCGCAGTATTTT. Its protein product is CASTGEAGGTYPAQYF. Supplemented by reference TRBV7-8 and TRBJ2-3, the full variable domain reads GAGVSQSPRYKVAKRGQDVALRCDPISGHVSLFWYQQALGQGPEFLTYFQNEAQLDKSGLPSDRFFAERPEGSVSTLKIQRTQQEDSAVYLCASTGEAGGTYPAQYFGPGTRLTVL.